The 11 T cell receptor beta chains below all came from one sample that was sequenced in a study of shared clonotypes between healthy human individuals (TCRdb year 2020). The library was produced with the immunoSEQ multiplex PCR assay. TCRdb obtained this table from immuneACCESS and retained in-frame rearrangements with V and J assigned. These tables miss some clones; where compared with another copy, unresolved V genes account for less than half of the shortfall, and the remainder is unexplained. This sample has about 1.1 million clones in its table, and about four fifths of those were observed once. Roughly 0.55% of the sample goes to the ten largest clones. Material for sequencing was memory CD4+ T cells from PBMCs. Reading the label with the study, this specimen's cell subset or site is: CD45RA-negative fraction. Receptors originate from a man aged 18 to 29 in good health. Some clones in this sample may be carry-over from other donors' samples.

This chain uses TRBV9 with TRBJ2-3; the match to TRBD2 covers 7 bases. The CDR3 length is 15 residues. Germline V gene data show CDR1 as SGDLS and CDR2 as YYNGEE. V was clipped by 4 bases and J by 2 bases; unmatched bases: 7. CDR3 DNA: TGTGCCAGCAGCCCAAGGGCGGGAGCCACAGATACGCAGTATTTT. This translates into CASSPRAGATDTQYF.

The CDR3 reads CAISEGVYNEKLFF. CDR3 nucleotide sequence: TGTGCCATCAGTGAAGGGGTATATAATGAAAAACTGTTTTTT. This rearrangement joins TRBV10-3 to TRBJ1-4, with TRBD1 as a possible D gene (5 bases). CDR1 is ENHRY, CDR2 SYGVKD, per germline. V gave up 3 bases and J gave up 4 bases, with 9 bases separating them. This CDR3 has 14 amino acids.

Comment on this clone: A read error may account for a junction end that differs from germline. Within the sample, other DNA sequences also encode this same CDR3. The chain couples TRBV2 to TRBJ2-3, with a possible D match to TRBD2 (6 bases). Germline V gene data show CDR1 as SNHLY and CDR2 as FYNNEI. CDR3 length equals 14 residues. CDR3 loop: CASSDGGGTDTQYF. The CDR3, as DNA: TGCGCCAGCAGTGATGGCGGGGGCACAGATACGCAGTATTTT.

The chain has TRBV29-1 and TRBJ2-5; TRBD2 matches at 11 bases. After removal of 6 bases from V and 5 bases from J, the junction contained 11 bases not matched to a gene. CDR3 size: 15 residues. Looked up from germline, CDR1 is SQVTM and CDR2 is ANQGSEA. CDR3 nucleotide sequence: TGCAGCGTCGCCGGACTAGCGGGCCCCGGTGAGACCCAGTACTTC. The encoded protein is CSVAGLAGPGETQYF.

This chain uses TRBV11-2 with TRBJ2-3; 7 positions match TRBD2. The germline V gene encodes CDR1 SGHAT and CDR2 FQNNGV. V shed 7 bases, J shed 4 bases, and the junction held 8 bases outside the gene matches. This CDR3 has 14 amino acids. The CDR3 nucleotides are TGTGCCAGCACCACAGCGGGATCCCCAGATACGCAGTATTTT. Its translation: CASTTAGSPDTQYF.

The chain is built from TRBV2 and TRBJ2-1, with 11 bases matching TRBD2. CDR1 and CDR2 from the germline V gene are SNHLY and FYNNEI. Trimming at V came to 11 bases and at J to 0 bases, leaving 9 bases not matched to a gene. The CDR3 has 16 amino acids. DNA for the CDR3: TGTGCCTCCCGGACTAGCGGGTCCAGCTCCTACAATGAGCAGTTCTTC. This sequence encodes CASRTSGSSSYNEQFF.

The gene calls are TRBV19 and TRBJ1-2; D remains unclear. From germline, CDR1 is LNHDA and CDR2 SQIVND (reference sequence). The CDR3 length is 15 residues. Between the trimmed V and J ends, which lost 5 bases and 4 bases, there was a span of 17 bases. The CDR3 is CASSHPRVSIYGYTF. The CDR3 nucleotides are TGTGCCAGTAGTCACCCCCGCGTTTCCATCTATGGCTACACCTTC.

The CDR3 reads CASSILGTDRPIQYF. The CDR3 nucleotides are TGTGCCAGCAGTATCCTCGGGACAGATCGACCCATTCAGTACTTC. The J gene is TRBJ2-4, the V gene TRBV27, with 7 nucleotides matching TRBD1. The junction had 13 bases not matched to a gene; V was cut back by 5 bases and J by 9 bases. The CDR3 loop spans 15 amino acids. Looked up from germline, CDR1 is MNHEY and CDR2 is SMNVEV (reference sequence).

This chain uses TRBV27 with TRBJ2-7; tentatively, D is TRBD2 (6 bases). The CDR3 spans 14 residues. V lost 8 bases to trimming and J lost 4 bases, with 18 bases between them. The germline V gene has CDR1 MNHEY and CDR2 SMNVEV (reference sequence). CDR3 residues: CASRPRGIRYEQYF. The CDR3 coding sequence is TGTGCCAGCCGCCCCCGGGGGATAAGGTACGAGCAGTACTTC.

This clone was detected only a few times. The J gene is TRBJ1-2, the V gene TRBV7-9; D may be TRBD1 (6 bases). V was trimmed by 2 bases and J by 4 bases, leaving 14 bases between them. There are 15 residues in the CDR3. The germline gives CDR1 SEHNR, CDR2 FQNEAQ (reference sequence). Here the CDR3 reads CASSLMEGGSYGYTF. The CDR3, as DNA: TGTGCCAGCAGCTTAATGGAGGGGGGGAGCTATGGCTACACCTTC.

V is TRBV4-1 and J is TRBJ2-3; the match to TRBD2 covers 11 bases. The germline CDR1 and CDR2 sequences are MGHRA and YSYEKL. V lost 3 bases to trimming and J lost 4 bases; unmatched junction nucleotides: 6. CDR3 size: 16 residues. The CDR3 sequence is CASSQVAGGPADTQYF. The CDR3, as DNA: TGCGCCAGCAGCCAGGTAGCGGGAGGGCCCGCAGATACGCAGTATTTT.